This TCR beta chain was documented in a study of control samples from healthy donors and cancer patients. TCRdb's copy holds only in-frame clones and misses some; the assay was immunoSEQ multiplex PCR. The table records around 100,000 clones, approximately 92% of them present only once. Germline CDR1 and CDR2: SEHNR and FQNEAQ (reference sequence). CDR3 length: 17 residues. V was cut by 2 bases and J by 5 bases, with 21 bases left in between. The sample taken for sequencing was blood. The chain couples TRBV7-9 to TRBJ1-1; a weak D match, TRBD1 (5 bases). The source of this sequence is a human donor in good health. The donor label of this sample is uncertain. The CDR3: CASSLSLGQGAKTEAFF. Written as DNA, the CDR3 is TGTGCCAGCAGCTTATCTCTCGGGCAAGGGGCCAAAACTGAAGCTTTCTTT.